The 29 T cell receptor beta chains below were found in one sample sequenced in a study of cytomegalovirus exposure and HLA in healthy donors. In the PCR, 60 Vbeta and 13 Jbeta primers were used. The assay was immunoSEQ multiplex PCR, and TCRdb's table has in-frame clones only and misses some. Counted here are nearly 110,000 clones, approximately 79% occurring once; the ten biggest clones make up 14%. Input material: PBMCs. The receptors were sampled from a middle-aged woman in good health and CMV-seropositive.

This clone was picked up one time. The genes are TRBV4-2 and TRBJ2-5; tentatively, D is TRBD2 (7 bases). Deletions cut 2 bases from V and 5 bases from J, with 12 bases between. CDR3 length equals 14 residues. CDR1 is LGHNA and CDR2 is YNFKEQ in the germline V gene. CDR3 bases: TGTGCCAGCAGCCAACCGGGGGGCAGGGAGACCCAGTACTTC. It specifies CASSQPGGRETQYF.

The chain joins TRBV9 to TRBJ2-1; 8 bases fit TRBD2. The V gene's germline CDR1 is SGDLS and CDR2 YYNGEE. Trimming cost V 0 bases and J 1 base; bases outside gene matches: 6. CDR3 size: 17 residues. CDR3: CASSVGRGGRSYNEQFF. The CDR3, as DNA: TGTGCCAGCAGCGTAGGTCGGGGGGGCCGGTCCTACAATGAGCAGTTCTTC.

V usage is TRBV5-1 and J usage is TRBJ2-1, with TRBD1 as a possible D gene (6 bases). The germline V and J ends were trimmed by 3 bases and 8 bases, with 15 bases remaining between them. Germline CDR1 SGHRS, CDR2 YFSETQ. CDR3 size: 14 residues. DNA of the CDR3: TGCGCCAGCAGCTGGGGGACATCGGCAGATGAGCAGTTCTTC. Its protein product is CASSWGTSADEQFF. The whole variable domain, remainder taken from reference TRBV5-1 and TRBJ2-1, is KAGVTQTPRYLIKTRGQQVTLSCSPISGHRSVSWYQQTPGQGLQFLFEYFSETQRNKGNFPGRFSGRQFSNSRSEMNVSTLELGDSALYLCASSWGTSADEQFFGPGTRLTVL.

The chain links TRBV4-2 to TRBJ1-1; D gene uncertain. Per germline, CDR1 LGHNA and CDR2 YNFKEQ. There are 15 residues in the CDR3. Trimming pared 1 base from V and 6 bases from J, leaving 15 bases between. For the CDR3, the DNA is TGTGCCAGCAGCCAAGTCCCCCCCGGTTGGTCTGAAGCTTTCTTT. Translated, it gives CASSQVPPGWSEAFF.

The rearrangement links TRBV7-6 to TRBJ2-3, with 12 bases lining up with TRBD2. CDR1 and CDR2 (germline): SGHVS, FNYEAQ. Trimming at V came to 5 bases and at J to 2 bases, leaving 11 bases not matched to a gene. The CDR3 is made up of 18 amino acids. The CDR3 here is CASSAEVTSGGYTDTQYF. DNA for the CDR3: TGTGCCAGCAGCGCCGAGGTCACTAGCGGGGGGTACACAGATACGCAGTATTTT.

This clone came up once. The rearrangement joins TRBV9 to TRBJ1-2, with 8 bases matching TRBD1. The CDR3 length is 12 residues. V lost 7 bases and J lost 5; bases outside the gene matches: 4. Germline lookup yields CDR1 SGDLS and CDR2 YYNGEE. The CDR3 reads CASSDREYGYTF. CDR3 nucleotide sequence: TGTGCCAGCTCGGACAGGGAATATGGCTACACCTTC.

CDR3 loop: CASSEVKDRGGHSPLHF. The CDR3 DNA is TGTGCCAGCAGTGAAGTTAAAGACAGGGGAGGACATTCACCCCTCCACTTT. J is TRBJ1-6 and V is TRBV2, with TRBD1 matching 8 bases. The CDR3 runs 17 residues. The ends lost 1 base at V and 8 bases at J; junction bases unmatched: 10. Germline loops: CDR1 SNHLY, CDR2 FYNNEI.

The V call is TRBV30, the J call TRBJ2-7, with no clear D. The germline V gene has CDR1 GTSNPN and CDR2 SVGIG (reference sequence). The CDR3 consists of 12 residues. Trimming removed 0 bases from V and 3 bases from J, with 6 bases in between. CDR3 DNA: TGTGCCTGGAGTGTAACCTACTACGAGCAGTACTTC. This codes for CAWSVTYYEQYF.

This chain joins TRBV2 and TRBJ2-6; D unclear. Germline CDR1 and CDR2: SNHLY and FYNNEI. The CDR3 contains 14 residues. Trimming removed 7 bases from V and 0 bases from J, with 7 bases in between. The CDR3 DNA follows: TGTGCCAGCACCCCTAGCTCTGGGGCCAACGTCCTGACTTTC. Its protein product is CASTPSSGANVLTF.

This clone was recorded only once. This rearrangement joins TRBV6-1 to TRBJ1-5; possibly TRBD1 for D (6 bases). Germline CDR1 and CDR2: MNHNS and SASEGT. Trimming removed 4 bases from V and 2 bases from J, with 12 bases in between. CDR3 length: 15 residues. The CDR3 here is CASSGGGRGNQPQHF. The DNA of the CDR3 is TGTGCCAGCAGTGGAGGGGGACGAGGCAATCAGCCCCAGCATTTT.

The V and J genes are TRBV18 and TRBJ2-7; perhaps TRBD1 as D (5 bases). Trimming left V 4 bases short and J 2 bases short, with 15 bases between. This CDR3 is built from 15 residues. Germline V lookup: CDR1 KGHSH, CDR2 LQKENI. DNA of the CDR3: TGTGCCAGCTCACTTGATGCAGGGTCGACCTACGAGCAGTACTTC. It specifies CASSLDAGSTYEQYF. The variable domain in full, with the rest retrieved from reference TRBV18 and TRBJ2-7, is NAGVMQNPRHLVRRRGQEARLRCSPMKGHSHVYWYRQLPEEGLKFMVYLQKENIIDESGMPKERFSAEFPKEGPSILRIQQVVRGDSAAYFCASSLDAGSTYEQYFGPGTRLTVT.

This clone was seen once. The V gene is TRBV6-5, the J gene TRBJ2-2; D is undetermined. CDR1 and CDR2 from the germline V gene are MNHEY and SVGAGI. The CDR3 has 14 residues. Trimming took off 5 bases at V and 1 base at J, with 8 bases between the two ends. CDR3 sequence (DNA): TGTGCCAGCAGTGATGAGCGGAACACCGGGGAGCTGTTTTTT. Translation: CASSDERNTGELFF.

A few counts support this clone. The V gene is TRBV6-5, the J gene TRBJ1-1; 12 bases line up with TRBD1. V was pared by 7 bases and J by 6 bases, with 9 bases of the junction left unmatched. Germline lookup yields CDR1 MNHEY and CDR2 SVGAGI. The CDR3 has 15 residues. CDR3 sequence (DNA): TGTGCCAGCATCCCAGGGACAGGGGGCAACCCTGAAGCTTTCTTT. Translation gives CASIPGTGGNPEAFF.

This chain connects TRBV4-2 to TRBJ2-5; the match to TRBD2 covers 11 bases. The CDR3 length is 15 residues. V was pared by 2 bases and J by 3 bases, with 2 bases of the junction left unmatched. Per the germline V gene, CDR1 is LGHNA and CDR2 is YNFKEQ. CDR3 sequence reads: CASSQSSGGEETQYF. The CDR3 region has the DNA TGTGCCAGCAGCCAAAGTAGCGGGGGGGAAGAGACCCAGTACTTC.

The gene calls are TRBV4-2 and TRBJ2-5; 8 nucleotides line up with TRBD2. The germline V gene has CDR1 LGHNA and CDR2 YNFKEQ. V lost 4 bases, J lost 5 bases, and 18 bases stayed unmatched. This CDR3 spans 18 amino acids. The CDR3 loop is CASSPGLVGGPFSETQYF. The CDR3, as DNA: TGTGCCAGCAGCCCGGGACTAGTCGGGGGGCCGTTCAGTGAGACCCAGTACTTC.

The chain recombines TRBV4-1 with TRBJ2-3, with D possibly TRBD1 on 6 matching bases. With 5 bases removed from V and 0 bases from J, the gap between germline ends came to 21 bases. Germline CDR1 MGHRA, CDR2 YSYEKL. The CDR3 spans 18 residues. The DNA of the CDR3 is TGCGCCAGCAGCTTACAGGGTCCGACAGATACTAGCACAGATACGCAGTATTTT. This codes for CASSLQGPTDTSTDTQYF.

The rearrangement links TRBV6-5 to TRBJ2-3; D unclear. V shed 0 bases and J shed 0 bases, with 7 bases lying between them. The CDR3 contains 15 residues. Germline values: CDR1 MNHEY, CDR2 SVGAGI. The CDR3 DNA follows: TGTGCCAGCAGTTACTCCTCGTCTAGCACAGATACGCAGTATTTT. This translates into CASSYSSSSTDTQYF.

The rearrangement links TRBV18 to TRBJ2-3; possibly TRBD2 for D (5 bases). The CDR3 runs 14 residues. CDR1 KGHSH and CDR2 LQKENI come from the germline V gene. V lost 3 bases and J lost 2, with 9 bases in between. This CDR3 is CASSPPGDTDTQYF. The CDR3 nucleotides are TGTGCCAGCTCACCCCCCGGGGACACAGATACGCAGTATTTT.

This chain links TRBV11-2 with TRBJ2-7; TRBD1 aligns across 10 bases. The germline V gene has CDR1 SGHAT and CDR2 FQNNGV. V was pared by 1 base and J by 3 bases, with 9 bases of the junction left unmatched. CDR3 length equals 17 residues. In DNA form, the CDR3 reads TGTGCCAGCAGCTTAGCCCCTTGGGGACAGGGGCTCTACGAGCAGTACTTC. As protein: CASSLAPWGQGLYEQYF. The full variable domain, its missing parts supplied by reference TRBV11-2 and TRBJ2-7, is EAGVAQSPRYKIIEKRQSVAFWCNPISGHATLYWYQQILGQGPKLLIQFQNNGVVDDSQLPKDRFSAERLKGVDSTLKIQPAKLEDSAVYLCASSLAPWGQGLYEQYFGPGTRLTVT.

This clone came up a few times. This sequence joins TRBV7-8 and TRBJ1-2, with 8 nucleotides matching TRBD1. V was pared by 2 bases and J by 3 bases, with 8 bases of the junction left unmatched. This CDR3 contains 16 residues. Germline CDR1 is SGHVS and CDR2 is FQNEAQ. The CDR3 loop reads CASSLLGQGMDYGYTF. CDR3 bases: TGTGCCAGCAGCTTACTTGGACAGGGAATGGACTATGGCTACACCTTC.

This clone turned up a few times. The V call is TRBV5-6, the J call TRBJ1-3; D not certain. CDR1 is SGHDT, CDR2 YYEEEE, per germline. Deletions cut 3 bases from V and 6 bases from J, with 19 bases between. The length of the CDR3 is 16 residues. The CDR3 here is CASSSWPQALENTIYF. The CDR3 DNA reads TGTGCCAGCAGCTCTTGGCCTCAGGCCTTGGAAAACACCATATATTTT.

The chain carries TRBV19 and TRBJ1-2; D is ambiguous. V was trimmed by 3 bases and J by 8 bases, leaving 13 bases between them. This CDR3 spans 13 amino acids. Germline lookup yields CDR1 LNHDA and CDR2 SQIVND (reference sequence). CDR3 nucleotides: TGTGCCAGTAGTATTACGGCTCTGGGCGGCTACACCTTC. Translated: CASSITALGGYTF. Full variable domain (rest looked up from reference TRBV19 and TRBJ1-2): DGGITQSPKYLFRKEGQNVTLSCEQNLNHDAMYWYRQDPGQGLRLIYYSQIVNDFQKGDIAEGYSVSREKKESFPLTVTSAQKNPTAFYLCASSITALGGYTFGSGTRLTVV.

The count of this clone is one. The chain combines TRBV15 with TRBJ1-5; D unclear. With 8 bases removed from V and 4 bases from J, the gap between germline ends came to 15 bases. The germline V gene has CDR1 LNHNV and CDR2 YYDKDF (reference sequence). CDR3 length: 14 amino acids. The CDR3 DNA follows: TGTGCCACCGGTGGGTCCATGACAAATCAGCCCCAGCATTTT. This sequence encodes CATGGSMTNQPQHF.

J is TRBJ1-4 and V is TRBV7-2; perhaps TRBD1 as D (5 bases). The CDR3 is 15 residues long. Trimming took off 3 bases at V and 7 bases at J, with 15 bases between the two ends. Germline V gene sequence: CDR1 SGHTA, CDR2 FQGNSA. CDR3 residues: CASSLEGRRSEKLFF. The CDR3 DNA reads TGTGCCAGCAGCTTGGAGGGGCGGAGGAGTGAAAAACTGTTTTTT.

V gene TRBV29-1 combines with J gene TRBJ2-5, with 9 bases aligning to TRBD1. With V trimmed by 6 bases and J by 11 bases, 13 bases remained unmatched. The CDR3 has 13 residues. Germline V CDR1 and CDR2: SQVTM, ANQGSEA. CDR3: CSVLDRGFGEQYF. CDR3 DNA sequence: TGCAGCGTCCTGGACAGGGGATTCGGGGAGCAGTACTTC.

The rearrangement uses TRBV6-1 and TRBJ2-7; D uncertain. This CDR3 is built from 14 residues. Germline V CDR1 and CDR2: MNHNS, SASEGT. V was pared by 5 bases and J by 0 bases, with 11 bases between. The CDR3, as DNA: TGTGCCAGCAGTTTTGTCGACAACTCCTACGAGCAGTACTTC. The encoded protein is CASSFVDNSYEQYF.

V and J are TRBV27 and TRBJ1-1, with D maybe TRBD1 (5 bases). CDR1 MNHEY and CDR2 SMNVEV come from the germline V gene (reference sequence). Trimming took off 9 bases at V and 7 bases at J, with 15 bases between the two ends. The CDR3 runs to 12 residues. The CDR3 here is CASARALGEAFF. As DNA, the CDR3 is TGTGCCAGTGCCAGGGCCTTGGGTGAAGCTTTCTTT.

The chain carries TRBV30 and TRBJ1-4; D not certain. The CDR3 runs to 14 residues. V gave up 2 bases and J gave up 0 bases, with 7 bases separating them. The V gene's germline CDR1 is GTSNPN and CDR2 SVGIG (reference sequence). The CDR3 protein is CAWSWTATNEKLFF. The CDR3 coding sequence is TGTGCCTGGAGTTGGACTGCAACTAATGAAAAACTGTTTTTT. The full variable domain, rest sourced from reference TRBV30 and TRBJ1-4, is SQTIHQWPATLVQPVGSPLSLECTVEGTSNPNLYWYRQAAGRGLQLLFYSVGIGQISSEVPQNLSASRPQDRQFILSSKKLLLSDSGFYLCAWSWTATNEKLFFGSGTQLSVL.

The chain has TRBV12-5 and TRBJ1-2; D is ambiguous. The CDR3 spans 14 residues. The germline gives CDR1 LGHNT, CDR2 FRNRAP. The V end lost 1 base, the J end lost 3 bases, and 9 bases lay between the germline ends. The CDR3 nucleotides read TGTGCTAGTGGTTTGGGCTCTGGAGACTATGGCTACACCTTC. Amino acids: CASGLGSGDYGYTF. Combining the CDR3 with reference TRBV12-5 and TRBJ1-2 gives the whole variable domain DARVTQTPRHKVTEMGQEVTMRCQPILGHNTVFWYRQTMMQGLELLAYFRNRAPLDDSGMPKDRFSAEMPDATLATLKIQPSEPRDSAVYFCASGLGSGDYGYTFGSGTRLTVV.